A single sample is the source of the 24 T cell receptor beta chains below, sequenced in a study of T cells in localized non-small cell lung cancer. Produced via immunoSEQ multiplex PCR; TCRdb's table is partial and in-frame only. The sample holds tens of thousands of clones, just over 85% seen once. This specimen consisted of peripheral blood mononuclear cells, obtained before any cancer treatment. These receptors came from a male donor older than 55 with stage II lung adenocarcinoma.

The V gene is TRBV27, the J gene TRBJ2-2; D remains ambiguous. Trimming shortened V by 4 bases and J by 3 bases, and 6 bases separated the two germline ends. Per the germline V gene, CDR1 is MNHEY and CDR2 is SMNVEV (reference sequence). This CDR3 comprises 13 residues. CDR3 coding DNA: TGTGCCAGCAGTTGGGCCTACACCGGGGAGCTGTTTTTT. This gives the protein CASSWAYTGELFF.

The J gene is TRBJ2-1, the V gene TRBV5-5; no firm D call. V was pared by 4 bases and J by 6 bases, with 20 bases between. Germline V gene lookup returns CDR1 SGHKS and CDR2 YYEKEE (reference sequence). There are 16 residues in the CDR3. CDR3 sequence: CASSTGVRTQSNEQFF. CDR3 nucleotide sequence: TGTGCCAGCAGCACGGGCGTGCGGACGCAAAGCAATGAGCAGTTCTTC.

The V call is TRBV9, the J call TRBJ2-7; D is possibly TRBD2 (5 bases). With 0 bases removed from V and 2 bases from J, the gap between germline ends came to 9 bases. The CDR3 loop spans 14 amino acids. From germline, CDR1 is SGDLS and CDR2 YYNGEE. CDR3 loop: CASSVGGGPYEQYF. Written as DNA, the CDR3 is TGTGCCAGCAGCGTAGGAGGCGGGCCCTACGAGCAGTACTTC.

The V call is TRBV11-2, the J call TRBJ1-3; D is uncertain. With 7 bases removed from V and 4 bases from J, the gap between germline ends came to 11 bases. Germline V lookup: CDR1 SGHAT, CDR2 FQNNGV. The CDR3 contains 13 residues. In DNA, the CDR3 is TGTGCCAGCACCCTACTACAAGGAAACACCATATATTTT. It is translated as CASTLLQGNTIYF.

The table lists this clone with a few counts. This sequence joins TRBV7-7 and TRBJ2-5; no definite D call. Germline V gene data show CDR1 as SSHAT and CDR2 as FNYEAQ (reference sequence). This CDR3 has 12 residues. Between the trimmed V and J ends, which lost 4 bases and 4 bases, there was a span of 7 bases. The CDR3 is CASSSDGETQYF. For the CDR3, the DNA is TGTGCCAGCAGCTCGGACGGAGAGACCCAGTACTTC.

The V and J genes are TRBV4-2 and TRBJ2-3, with 12 bases identical to TRBD2. V shed 3 bases, J shed 6 bases, and the junction held 7 bases outside the gene matches. CDR1 and CDR2 from the germline V gene are LGHNA and YNFKEQ. This CDR3 is 16 amino acids long. CDR3: CASSQGLAGQRDTQYF. The CDR3 region has the DNA TGTGCCAGCAGCCAGGGACTAGCGGGCCAACGTGATACGCAGTATTTT.

The V call is TRBV9, the J call TRBJ2-3, with a weak D call TRBD2 (7 bases). V lost 1 base to trimming and J lost 8 bases, with 17 bases between them. The CDR3 is 15 residues long. From germline, CDR1 is SGDLS and CDR2 YYNGEE. Here the CDR3 reads CASSVTSGEGGTQYF. The DNA for the CDR3 is TGTGCCAGCAGCGTAACCAGCGGGGAGGGGGGTACGCAGTATTTT.

This sequence joins TRBV19 and TRBJ2-5; a weak D match, TRBD1 (5 bases). The V gene lost 6 bases and the J gene lost 0 bases, with 14 bases spanning the gap. The CDR3 is made up of 15 amino acids. The germline V gene encodes CDR1 LNHDA and CDR2 SQIVND (reference sequence). The CDR3 region is CASSHRKAYQETQYF. In DNA, the CDR3 is TGTGCCAGTAGCCACAGGAAAGCGTACCAAGAGACCCAGTACTTC.

The chain carries TRBV28 and TRBJ2-7; 7 positions agree with TRBD2. V shed 4 bases, J shed 2 bases, and the junction held 2 bases outside the gene matches. The CDR3 runs to 13 residues. Per the germline V gene, CDR1 is MDHEN and CDR2 is SYDVKM. This CDR3 reads CASSSGTTYEQYF. The CDR3, as DNA: TGTGCCAGCAGTTCAGGGACTACCTACGAGCAGTACTTC.

The chain joins TRBV11-2 to TRBJ2-7; D call uncertain. CDR1 SGHAT and CDR2 FQNNGV come from the germline V gene. The CDR3 is made up of 14 amino acids. V gave up 5 bases and J gave up 2 bases, with 13 bases separating them. In nucleotides, the CDR3 is TGTGCCAGCAGCCTCCTGGGCCGCACCTACGAGCAGTACTTC. This gives the protein CASSLLGRTYEQYF.

The rearrangement joins TRBV27 to TRBJ2-5; D may match TRBD1 or TRBD2 (6 bases each). V was cut by 3 bases and J by 7 bases, with 12 bases left in between. The CDR3 loop spans 13 amino acids. Germline V gene lookup returns CDR1 MNHEY and CDR2 SMNVEV (reference sequence). This CDR3 is CASSFRQEGTQYF. The DNA of the CDR3 is TGTGCCAGCAGTTTTAGACAGGAGGGGACCCAGTACTTC.

The chain joins TRBV5-1 to TRBJ1-2; the D is unclear. The CDR3 runs 15 residues. Deletions cut 3 bases from V and 5 bases from J, with 17 bases between. Germline V CDR1 and CDR2: SGHRS, YFSETQ. This chain's CDR3 is CASSWGVAEDYGYTF. The CDR3 DNA reads as TGCGCCAGCAGCTGGGGTGTGGCGGAGGATTATGGCTACACCTTC.

This chain uses TRBV5-8 with TRBJ2-2, with D possibly being TRBD2 (5 bases). V lost 4 bases to trimming and J lost 2 bases, with 12 bases between them. Per the germline V gene, CDR1 is SGHTS and CDR2 is YDEGEE. The CDR3 is made up of 15 amino acids. The CDR3 loop reads CASSVPGTNTGELFF. The CDR3 nucleotides read TGTGCCAGCAGCGTACCGGGAACAAACACCGGGGAGCTGTTTTTT.

The chain links TRBV29-1 to TRBJ1-2; tentatively, D is TRBD1 (6 bases). The CDR3 contains 12 residues. V lost 4 bases to trimming and J lost 11 bases, with 17 bases between them. Germline lookup yields CDR1 SQVTM and CDR2 ANQGSEA. CDR3 coding DNA: TGCAGCGTTGGGAGTCAGGGGACCCTATACACCTTC. Protein: CSVGSQGTLYTF.

J is TRBJ2-5 and V is TRBV5-1; a weak D match, TRBD1 (7 bases). Trimming took 3 bases from V and 2 from J, leaving 11 bases between them. The CDR3 has 14 amino acids. Germline V gene lookup returns CDR1 SGHRS and CDR2 YFSETQ. This CDR3 reads CASSWGDSQETQYF. The CDR3 region has the DNA TGCGCCAGCAGCTGGGGGGACAGTCAAGAGACCCAGTACTTC.

The chain carries TRBV29-1 and TRBJ2-1; D unclear. CDR3 length: 13 amino acids. V dropped 5 bases and J dropped 2 bases, with 10 bases sitting between them. Germline V CDR1 and CDR2: SQVTM, ANQGSEA. In DNA, the CDR3 is TGCAGCGTTAATACCCTCGCCTACAATGAGCAGTTCTTC. Protein product: CSVNTLAYNEQFF.

This rearrangement joins TRBV19 to TRBJ2-7, with D possibly TRBD1 on 7 matching bases. The CDR3 has 14 amino acids. V lost 6 bases, J lost 6 bases, and 18 bases lay in between. CDR1 LNHDA and CDR2 SQIVND come from the germline V gene (reference sequence). The CDR3 protein is CASRGLGQRAEQYF. The CDR3 DNA is TGTGCCAGTAGGGGGCTGGGACAGCGGGCCGAGCAGTACTTC.

By share, this clone counts as medium-sized. The chain carries TRBV11-1 and TRBJ1-1; no clear D. Germline CDR1 SGHAT, CDR2 FQDESV (reference sequence). V was cut by 4 bases and J by 4 bases, with 10 bases left in between. The CDR3 runs to 13 residues. The CDR3 sequence: CASSSTTRTEAFF. DNA for the CDR3: TGTGCCAGCAGCTCTACCACCCGCACTGAAGCTTTCTTT.

The J gene is TRBJ1-2, the V gene TRBV15; possible D gene TRBD1, 5 bases. This CDR3 is built from 15 residues. V was clipped by 4 bases and J by 6 bases, with 18 bases between them. The V gene's germline CDR1 is LNHNV and CDR2 YYDKDF (reference sequence). The DNA for the CDR3 is TGTGCCACCAGCACTGAAGATTTCGGGGCCGATGGCTACACCTTC. This gives the protein CATSTEDFGADGYTF. Full variable domain (remainder filled in from reference TRBV15 and TRBJ1-2): DAMVIQNPRYQVTQFGKPVTLSCSQTLNHNVMYWYQQKSSQAPKLLFHYYDKDFNNEADTPDNFQSRRPNTSFCFLDIRSPGLGDTAMYLCATSTEDFGADGYTFGSGTRLTVV.

The chain employs TRBV18 and TRBJ1-1; D call uncertain. Germline V gives CDR1 KGHSH, CDR2 LQKENI. This CDR3 spans 15 amino acids. V lost 3 bases to trimming and J lost 1 base, with 12 bases between them. The DNA for the CDR3 is TGTGCCAGCTCACCCCGGTGGGAGAGGAACACTGAAGCTTTCTTT. Protein sequence: CASSPRWERNTEAFF. Together with reference TRBV18 and TRBJ1-1, the CDR3 gives the full variable domain: NAGVMQNPRHLVRRRGQEARLRCSPMKGHSHVYWYRQLPEEGLKFMVYLQKENIIDESGMPKERFSAEFPKEGPSILRIQQVVRGDSAAYFCASSPRWERNTEAFFGQGTRLTVV.

This clone was detected once. The rearrangement links TRBV4-1 to TRBJ2-3; D gene uncertain. The CDR3 contains 13 residues. V lost 2 bases to trimming and J lost 6 bases, with 9 bases between them. Germline CDR1 reads MGHRA; CDR2 reads YSYEKL. Here the CDR3 reads CASSQQSHDTQYF. The CDR3 nucleotides read TGCGCCAGCAGCCAACAGTCGCACGATACGCAGTATTTT.

V gene TRBV6-1 combines with J gene TRBJ1-1, with D possibly matching TRBD1 (6 bases). Trimming left V 5 bases short and J 1 base short, with 14 bases between. The CDR3 has 15 amino acids. Germline lookup yields CDR1 MNHNS and CDR2 SASEGT. DNA of the CDR3: TGTGCCAGCAGTACCACAGGGCGGGAGAACACTGAAGCTTTCTTT. It translates to CASSTTGRENTEAFF.

The chain uses TRBV2 and TRBJ1-5; possible D gene TRBD1, 6 bases. This CDR3 has 13 amino acids. CDR1 is SNHLY and CDR2 is FYNNEI in the germline V gene. Trimming shortened V by 4 bases and J by 6 bases, and 10 bases separated the two germline ends. CDR3 residues: CASSVGQLQPQHF. CDR3 in DNA: TGTGCCAGCAGTGTTGGACAGCTTCAGCCCCAGCATTTT.

This sequence joins TRBV7-8 and TRBJ2-7; 10 nucleotides match TRBD1. V lost 5 bases to trimming and J lost 3 bases; unmatched junction nucleotides: 7. The CDR3 spans 15 residues. Germline loops: CDR1 SGHVS, CDR2 FQNEAQ. The CDR3 DNA sequence: TGTGCCAGCAGCCTCGACAGGGGGCACATCTACGAGCAGTACTTC. Residues: CASSLDRGHIYEQYF.